This T cell receptor beta chain was observed in a study of blood T cell repertoires in COVID-19 (dated by TCRdb to about 2020). About the investigation overall: The collaborator samples originated in the United States, Italy and Spain and spanned the acute and convalescent phases of COVID-19. Deeply sampled blood TCRbeta repertoires from subjects exposed to, actively infected with, or recovered from COVID-19 were included in the dataset. Samples were obtained from the ongoing ImmuneRACE study (first 160 participants) and from about 1,300 subjects provided by 6 global collaborators. The prospective study material was composed of cDNA or gDNA derived from T cells, B-cell-depleted T cells, or PBMCs. HLA class I and class II types, where available, came from metadata supplied by the sample provider rather than from assay-based typing. The sample metadata nearly always contained a de-identified subject ID, COVID-19 status, age in years and sex. The repertoires were released in a freely available public database meant as a resource for research on the immune response to SARS-CoV-2. Results the study describes overall, beyond this receptor: Clinical and demographic metadata were provided uncurated, with the amount varying by source and participant.

Measured from the cysteine to the phenylalanine, the CDR3 is 14 residues long. The sequence is cut down to CDR3 DNA, 42 bases in frame from base 1. V is reduced by 8 bases and J by 3 bases, leaving a spacing of 14 bases between them. CDR1 and CDR2 were assigned from the germline V gene as MDHEN and SYDVKM. Whole blood was collected in K2EDTA tubes by collaborating institutions according to the institutions' own protocols. For TCRbeta analysis, collaborator samples were shipped as frozen whole blood, as isolated PBMCs, or as DNA extracted from either sample type. In the case of this clone: The specificity of this receptor is unknown. No much larger clonotype is one base removed from it; base qualities were not supplied.

TCRbeta CDR3 regions were amplified from genomic DNA using the immunoSEQ Assay, a bias-controlled multiplex PCR. The published analysis was carried out like this. The number of nucleated cells in each sample was estimated by amplification of reference gene primers within the assay. To quantify the absolute abundance of each unique TCRbeta CDR3 rearrangement, sequence reads were collapsed and filtered. For each sample, productive Simpson clonality was calculated by taking the square root of Simpson's diversity index across productive rearrangements. In its TCRdb copy, this immuneACCESS table keeps in-frame sequences only and misses some clones. Where compared with another copy, unresolved V genes explain less than half of these, and the others have no known cause. V and J calls and clone size follow that table, whereas D and trimming were derived from the DNA. The sample table lists under 50,000 clones, 91% of them with a count of one. The ten largest clones represent 6% to 6.5% of the sample.

This chain is built from TRBV28 and TRBJ1-3; perhaps TRBD1 is the D gene, with 5 bases matching. The TCR originated in a man between 65 and 85 years old with active COVID-19. The source material was peripheral blood. The CDR3 in this case is CASGIPTVGNTIYF. The DNA sequence follows: TGTGCCAGCGGGATTCCGACAGTTGGAAACACCATATATTTT.